The clone carrying this T cell receptor (beta chain) was counted at least ten times. The record originates from a study of T cell clonality in common variable immunodeficiency. Libraries were prepared by immunoSEQ multiplex PCR; TCRdb keeps only in-frame clonotypes and omits some of them. Singletons are absent from the sample, which has roughly 58,000 clones. Sequencing used peripheral blood mononuclear cells. The origin of this receptor is a person aged 18-70 years in good health.

This chain's CDR3 is CSANGLAGGYNEQFF. Partial CDR3 DNA: TGCAGTGCTAATGGACTAGCGGGAGGGTACAATGAG. The V gene is TRBV20-1, the J gene TRBJ2-1; 15 bases match TRBD2. The read ends 3 residues before the CDR3 terminus; that terminus is restored from the germline J gene. This CDR3 has 15 residues. Germline V lookup: CDR1 DFQATT, CDR2 SNEGSKA (reference sequence). After removal of 4 bases from V and 4 bases from J, the junction contained 2 bases not matched to a gene.